The next 14 T cell receptor beta chains were all read from a single sample in a study of T-cell memory formation after mild COVID-19. TCRdb called the 5' RACE reads again in MiXCR, with one record for every CDR3 protein. The sample holds fewer than 50,000 distinct CDR3 sequences, 12% seen once. The sequenced sample was PBMCs or a T cell subset sorted from them (not recorded which). The receptors originated from a man aged 18-30 years who had mild COVID-19 (a few samples of this study predate the infection). Cell type and time point are not known.

Many counts were recorded for this clonotype. CDR3 coding DNA: TGCGCCAGCAGCCTACGGATGAACACTGAAGCTTTCTTT. Protein product: CASSLRMNTEAFF. V is TRBV4-1 and J is TRBJ1-1; D not certain. The germline CDR1 and CDR2 sequences are MGHRA and YSYEKL. The CDR3 has 13 residues. Trimming shortened V by 4 bases and J by 0 bases, and 6 bases separated the two germline ends.

The chain uses TRBV20-1 and TRBJ2-1; 12 nucleotides agree with TRBD2. V lost 5 bases to trimming and J lost 3 bases; unmatched junction nucleotides: 8. Germline-derived CDR1 and CDR2 are DFQATT and SNEGSKA (reference sequence). The CDR3 loop spans 16 amino acids. This CDR3 is CSAPPRTSGDYNEQFF. Here the CDR3 DNA reads TGCAGTGCTCCTCCAAGGACTAGCGGGGACTACAATGAGCAGTTCTTC.

V gene TRBV20-1 combines with J gene TRBJ2-7; 12 bases are a match to TRBD2. There are 14 residues in the CDR3. The germline V gene has CDR1 DFQATT and CDR2 SNEGSKA (reference sequence). Trimming took 6 bases from V and 6 from J; bases not matched to a gene: 9. In nucleotides, the CDR3 is TGCAGTGCCCACCGGACTAGCGGGGCGTTCGAGCAGTACGTC. Translating gives CSAHRTSGAFEQYV.

This clonotype was observed many times. The chain joins TRBV4-3 to TRBJ2-3; 8 bases agree with TRBD2. V shed 4 bases and J 3 bases; nucleotides not matched to a gene: 9. The CDR3 extends over 16 amino acids. The germline CDR1 and CDR2 sequences are LGHNA and YSLEER. For the CDR3, the DNA is TGCGCCAGCAGCCGTAGCCTAGCGGGCGAGACAGATACGCAGTATTTT. The encoded protein is CASSRSLAGETDTQYF.

In its sample, this clonotype is medium-sized. The chain has TRBV5-5 and TRBJ1-5; D may be TRBD1 (5 bases). The germline V gene has CDR1 SGHKS and CDR2 YYEKEE (reference sequence). Deletions cut 2 bases from V and 9 bases from J, with 18 bases between. The CDR3 has 15 amino acids. CDR3: CASSLYRDSPRPQHF. CDR3 sequence (DNA): TGTGCCAGCAGCTTATACCGGGACTCCCCCAGGCCCCAGCATTTT.

The chain links TRBV7-2 to TRBJ2-7; 9 nucleotides agree with TRBD2. Germline CDR1 and CDR2: SGHTA and FQGNSA. The V and J ends lost 4 bases and 7 bases, in that order; junction bases with no gene match: 5. This CDR3 is 13 amino acids long. The CDR3 sequence is CASSSRAGGEQYV. CDR3 nucleotides: TGTGCCAGCAGCTCCCGAGCGGGGGGTGAGCAGTACGTC.

The V and J genes are TRBV2 and TRBJ1-5; no clear D. The CDR3 loop spans 12 amino acids. CDR1 is SNHLY, CDR2 FYNNEI, per germline. Trimming pared 1 base from V and 6 bases from J, leaving 4 bases between. The CDR3 DNA reads TGTGCCAGCAGTGAAGAGCTTCAGCCCCAGCATTTT. Amino acid sequence: CASSEELQPQHF. Together with reference TRBV2 and TRBJ1-5, the CDR3 gives the full variable domain: EPEVTQTPSHQVTQMGQEVILRCVPISNHLYFYWYRQILGQKVEFLVSFYNNEISEKSEIFDDQFSVERPDGSNFTLKIRSTKLEDSAMYFCASSEELQPQHFGDGTRLSIL.

This clonotype was seen at least ten times. V gene TRBV4-2 combines with J gene TRBJ2-1; TRBD2 aligns across 10 bases. V shed 0 bases and J 4 bases; nucleotides not matched to a gene: 3. Germline V gene lookup returns CDR1 LGHNA and CDR2 YNFKEQ. The CDR3 length is 16 residues. The CDR3 protein is CASSQDPAGGYNEQFF. In nucleotides, the CDR3 is TGTGCCAGCAGCCAAGATCCAGCGGGGGGGTACAATGAGCAGTTCTTC.

The J gene is TRBJ1-2, the V gene TRBV6-5; D gene unclear. V lost 0 bases and J 4 bases, leaving 9 bases between the germline ends. Germline CDR1 and CDR2: MNHEY and SVGAGI. The CDR3 runs to 14 residues. The CDR3 coding sequence is TGTGCCAGCAGTTACTCGAAGGGCAGCTATGGCTACACCTTC. Translated: CASSYSKGSYGYTF.

This chain joins TRBV20-1 and TRBJ2-7; perhaps TRBD2 as D (5 bases). CDR3 size: 14 residues. The V gene lost 1 base and the J gene lost 1 base, with 11 bases spanning the gap. From germline, CDR1 is DFQATT and CDR2 SNEGSKA (reference sequence). CDR3 in amino acids: CSARGRPGSYEQYF. CDR3 nucleotide sequence: TGCAGTGCTAGAGGGCGCCCGGGGTCCTACGAGCAGTACTTC.

V gene TRBV20-1 combines with J gene TRBJ1-3, with 9 bases identical to TRBD1. Per germline, CDR1 DFQATT and CDR2 SNEGSKA (reference sequence). Losses at the gene ends were 3 bases for V and 6 bases for J; bases not matched to a gene: 6. The CDR3 length is 14 residues. The CDR3 reads CSARETGGENTIYF. DNA of the CDR3: TGCAGTGCTAGGGAAACAGGGGGCGAAAACACCATATATTTT.

This clonotype showed up just a few times. The rearrangement links TRBV9 to TRBJ2-2; 8 bases line up with TRBD1. CDR3 size: 17 residues. Germline V gives CDR1 SGDLS, CDR2 YYNGEE. The junction had 8 bases not matched to a gene; V was cut back by 2 bases and J by 2 bases. This CDR3 reads CASSVTGANDNTGELFF. The CDR3 bases are TGTGCCAGCAGCGTGACAGGGGCGAACGATAACACCGGGGAGCTGTTTTTT.

This clonotype was seen a few times. The V and J genes are TRBV12-3 or TRBV12-4 and TRBJ2-5; D uncertain. CDR3 length: 14 amino acids. The ends were cut back, 5 bases at V and 2 bases at J, with 12 bases in the middle. The CDR3 DNA reads TGTGCCAGCAGTCCCCCGAGCAGGCAAGAGACCCAGTACTTC. Its translation: CASSPPSRQETQYF.

This clonotype was found many times. This chain links TRBV5-1 with TRBJ1-5, with D possibly matching TRBD1 (5 bases). From germline, CDR1 is SGHRS and CDR2 YFSETQ. The length of the CDR3 is 14 residues. V lost 4 bases, J lost 7 bases, and 15 bases lay in between. The CDR3, as DNA: TGCGCCAGCAGCGAAATGGCAGGGAAGCAGCCCCAGCATTTT. Its translation is CASSEMAGKQPQHF.